This T cell receptor (beta chain) was recorded in a study of CDR3 diversity in severe acne. TCRdb called the PCR reads again in MiXCR, with one record for every CDR3 protein. The data contain 85,000 to 120,000 distinct CDR3 sequences, 51% of them singletons. This CDR3 is built from 16 residues. V lost 2 bases, J lost 0 bases, and 11 bases lay in between. Germline V gene sequence: CDR1 MNHEY, CDR2 SVGAGI. Sequenced material: blood. The clonotype comes from a male donor with acne. This sequence joins TRBV6-5 and TRBJ1-3, with no clear D. CDR3 coding DNA: TGTGCCAGCAGTTACCTCCGGCCCAACTCTGGAAACACCATATATTTT. This sequence encodes CASSYLRPNSGNTIYF.